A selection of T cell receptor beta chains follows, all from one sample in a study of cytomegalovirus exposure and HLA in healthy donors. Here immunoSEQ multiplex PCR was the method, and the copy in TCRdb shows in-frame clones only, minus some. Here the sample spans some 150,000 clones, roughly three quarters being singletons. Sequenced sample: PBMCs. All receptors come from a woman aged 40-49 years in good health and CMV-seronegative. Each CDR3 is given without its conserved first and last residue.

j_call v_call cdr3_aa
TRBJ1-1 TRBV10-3 AISGGQWNTEAF
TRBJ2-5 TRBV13 ASRREVQRTQY
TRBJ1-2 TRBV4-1 ASSHGVYRANYGYT
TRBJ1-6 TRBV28 ASSSLRGGRLSPLH
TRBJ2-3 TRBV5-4 ASSLGLAGGYLGTDTQY
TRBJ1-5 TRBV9 ASSGPGGQPQH
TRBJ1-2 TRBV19 ASSPSRDSDGYT
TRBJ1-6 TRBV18 ASSTGANSPLH
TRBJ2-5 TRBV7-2 ASSQDRVGTQY
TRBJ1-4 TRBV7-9 ASSLAFVRNEKLF
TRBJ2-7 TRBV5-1 ASSPDRGAYPSYEQY
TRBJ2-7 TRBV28 ASSLLVASYEQY
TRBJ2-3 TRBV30 AWGQGFRTDTQY
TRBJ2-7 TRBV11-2 ASSLGTGGATGEQY
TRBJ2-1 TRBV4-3 ASSQDIGAREQF
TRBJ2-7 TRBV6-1 ASSASRLGRTYEQY
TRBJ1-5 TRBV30 AWSVDRVSNQPQH
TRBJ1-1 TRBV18 ASSPREDTEAF
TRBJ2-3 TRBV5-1 ASSLASGGRDTQY
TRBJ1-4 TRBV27 ASSFRADSRIEKLF
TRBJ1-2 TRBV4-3 ASSQTDSYGYT
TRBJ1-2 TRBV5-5 ASSRAGTGIDYGYT
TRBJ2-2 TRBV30 AWSNQYTGELF
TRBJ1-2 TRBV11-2 ASSLGQSYGYT
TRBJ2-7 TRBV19 ASSPRLAGGSEQY
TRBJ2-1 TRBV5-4 ASFLGSGGRNEQF
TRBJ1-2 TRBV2 ASRTGTGARGKAPHGYT
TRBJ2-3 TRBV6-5 ASRDSGGDTDTQY
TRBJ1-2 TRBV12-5 ASGLEGGRGGYT
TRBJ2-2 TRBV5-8 ASGCPPETGGDPGELF
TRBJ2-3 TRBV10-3 AISERDPRLAGATDTQY
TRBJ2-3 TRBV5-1 ASGQGSTDTQY
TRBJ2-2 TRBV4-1 ASSQVPGTTGELF
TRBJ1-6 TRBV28 ATSGFYNSPLH
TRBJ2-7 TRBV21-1 ASSKGTGGEYYEQY
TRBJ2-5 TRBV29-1 SAWDSYQETQY
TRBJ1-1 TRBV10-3 AISGTGQGEAF
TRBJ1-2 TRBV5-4 ASSGGQGFYGYT
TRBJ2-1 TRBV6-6 ASSPLTGQNEQF
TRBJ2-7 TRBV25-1 ASSPGTGVPYEQY
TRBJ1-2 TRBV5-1 ASSFQGQNYGYT
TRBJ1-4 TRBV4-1 ASSQRPSGRGGEKLF